The 23 T cell receptor beta chains presented below share a single source sample, sequenced in a study of blood T cell repertoires in COVID-19. The table came from immunoSEQ multiplex PCR; TCRdb's copy has only in-frame clones and leaves some out. The repertoire consists of approximately 300,000 clones, with roughly nine tenths occurring once and the leading ten covering 3.9%. Sequenced material: PBMCs or T cells enriched from blood (not recorded which). The receptors were gathered from a woman in her twenties or thirties who had been exposed to COVID-19.

The rearrangement joins TRBV5-4 to TRBJ2-1, with TRBD1 identical over 7 bases. Trimming at V came to 6 bases and at J to 6 bases, leaving 9 bases not matched to a gene. Germline lookup yields CDR1 SGHNT and CDR2 YYREEE (reference sequence). The CDR3 consists of 14 residues. In DNA, the CDR3 is TGTGCCAGCATGCCGGGACAGCACGTCAATGAGCAGTTCTTC. The encoded protein is CASMPGQHVNEQFF.

This chain uses TRBV18 with TRBJ1-1; D is ambiguous. V dropped 1 base and J dropped 8 bases, with 5 bases sitting between them. The CDR3 covers 11 residues. The germline V gene has CDR1 KGHSH and CDR2 LQKENI. The CDR3: CASSPRQEAFF. The DNA of the CDR3 is TGTGCCAGCTCACCACGGCAGGAAGCTTTCTTT.

The V and J genes are TRBV4-2 and TRBJ1-2; 12 nucleotides match TRBD1. The CDR3 length is 17 residues. Germline-derived CDR1 and CDR2 are LGHNA and YNFKEQ. Losses at the gene ends were 4 bases for V and 3 bases for J; bases not matched to a gene: 9. CDR3 bases: TGTGCCAGCAGCCCACCGGGACAGGGGGCATGGGACTATGGCTACACCTTC. It translates to CASSPPGQGAWDYGYTF.

The V gene is TRBV6-5, the J gene TRBJ1-6; 7 bases map to TRBD1. The CDR3 spans 15 residues. Germline CDR1 reads MNHEY; CDR2 reads SVGAGI. V lost 2 bases, J lost 9 bases, and 7 bases stayed unmatched. The CDR3 DNA is TGTGCCAGCAGTTACGCCAACAGGGGAATTTCACCCCTCCACTTT. This sequence encodes CASSYANRGISPLHF.

V is TRBV7-9 and J is TRBJ2-5, with TRBD2 matching over 16 bases. V gave up 1 base and J gave up 2 bases; unmatched junction bases: 4. Germline V CDR1 and CDR2: SEHNR, FQNEAQ (reference sequence). The CDR3 loop spans 18 amino acids. The CDR3 region has the DNA TGTGCCAGCAGCTTAGTGGGACTAGCGGGGGGGACTCAAGAGACCCAGTACTTC. It specifies CASSLVGLAGGTQETQYF. Filled out from reference TRBV7-9 and TRBJ2-5, the complete variable domain reads DTGVSQNPRHKITKRGQNVTFRCDPISEHNRLYWYRQTLGQGPEFLTYFQNEAQLEKSRLLSDRFSAERPKGSFSTLEIQRTEQGDSAMYLCASSLVGLAGGTQETQYFGPGTRLLVL.

This rearrangement joins TRBV19 to TRBJ2-7, with 7 nucleotides matching TRBD1. With 7 bases clipped from V and 8 bases from J, the junction kept 14 bases outside the gene matches. The CDR3 totals 14 residues. The germline V gene has CDR1 LNHDA and CDR2 SQIVND (reference sequence). This chain's CDR3 is CASTDRAAGTQQYF. The CDR3, as DNA: TGTGCCAGTACCGACAGGGCGGCTGGGACCCAGCAGTACTTC.

The chain has TRBV4-3 and TRBJ1-6; a possible D gene is TRBD1 (5 bases). The CDR3 is 15 residues long. Germline assignment: CDR1 LGHNA and CDR2 YSLEER. Trimming took 1 base from V and 7 from J, leaving 11 bases between them. CDR3 protein: CASSQVNGGNSPLHF. CDR3 bases: TGCGCCAGCAGCCAAGTGAACGGGGGAAATTCACCCCTCCACTTT.

Written as DNA, the CDR3 is TGTGCCAGCAGGGAGCGGGTAGAAGCGAGTTCACCCCTCCACTTT. It specifies CASRERVEASSPLHF. V gene TRBV7-9 combines with J gene TRBJ1-6; D unresolved. V lost 6 bases and J lost 9, with 18 bases in between. Germline V gives CDR1 SEHNR, CDR2 FQNEAQ (reference sequence). This CDR3 is built from 15 residues. Filled out from reference TRBV7-9 and TRBJ1-6, the complete variable domain reads DTGVSQNPRHKITKRGQNVTFRCDPISEHNRLYWYRQTLGQGPEFLTYFQNEAQLEKSRLLSDRFSAERPKGSFSTLEIQRTEQGDSAMYLCASRERVEASSPLHFGNGTRLTVT.

The genes are TRBV15 and TRBJ1-5; a weak D match, TRBD1 (6 bases). V was clipped by 7 bases and J by 3 bases, with 16 bases between them. The CDR3 extends over 15 amino acids. Germline values: CDR1 LNHNV, CDR2 YYDKDF (reference sequence). The CDR3 loop is CATNVRGADNQPQHF. The DNA of the CDR3 is TGTGCCACCAATGTTCGGGGGGCGGACAATCAGCCCCAGCATTTT.

The J gene is TRBJ1-2, the V gene TRBV2; no clear D. V was shortened by 8 bases and J by 3 bases, with 10 bases between the two germline ends. Germline assignment: CDR1 SNHLY and CDR2 FYNNEI. The CDR3 totals 12 residues. The CDR3 spells CASEREHYGYTF. The CDR3 DNA follows: TGTGCCAGCGAGAGGGAACACTATGGCTACACCTTC.

The chain uses TRBV5-1 and TRBJ2-3; D gene uncertain. CDR3 size: 14 residues. CDR1 is SGHRS, CDR2 YFSETQ, per germline. V lost 0 bases to trimming and J lost 2 bases, with 7 bases between them. The CDR3 sequence: CASSLGAFTDTQYF. The CDR3, as DNA: TGCGCCAGCAGCTTGGGGGCCTTCACAGATACGCAGTATTTT.

The chain carries TRBV30 and TRBJ1-4; the match to TRBD1 covers 7 bases. Unmatched junction bases numbered 7, after V lost 2 bases and J lost 4 bases. CDR1 GTSNPN and CDR2 SVGIG come from the germline V gene (reference sequence). The CDR3 loop spans 15 amino acids. The CDR3 region is CAWSPRGFNNEKLFF. CDR3 coding DNA: TGTGCCTGGAGTCCCAGGGGGTTCAATAATGAAAAACTGTTTTTT.

The chain recombines TRBV9 with TRBJ1-6, with D unclear. The CDR3 covers 16 residues. Germline CDR1 is SGDLS and CDR2 is YYNGEE. V lost 0 bases, J lost 6 bases, and 13 bases lay in between. The CDR3 DNA sequence: TGTGCCAGCAGCGTAGCTGCCGGGGAGAGTAATTCACCCCTCCACTTT. The encoded protein is CASSVAAGESNSPLHF.

The chain is built from TRBV5-1 and TRBJ2-1; D gene unclear. This CDR3 comprises 13 residues. CDR1 is SGHRS, CDR2 YFSETQ, per germline. The V and J ends lost 2 bases and 9 bases respectively, with 12 bases between them. CDR3 sequence reads: CASSLDSSAEQFF. In DNA, the CDR3 is TGCGCCAGCAGCTTAGACTCCAGCGCTGAGCAGTTCTTC.

In this sample, this clone turned up once. The V gene is TRBV19, the J gene TRBJ1-2, with D perhaps TRBD1 (6 bases). Germline lookup yields CDR1 LNHDA and CDR2 SQIVND (reference sequence). The CDR3 length is 13 residues. Trimming shortened V by 7 bases and J by 6 bases, and 15 bases separated the two germline ends. CDR3 residues: CASNPGQFNGYTF. The CDR3 DNA follows: TGTGCCAGTAACCCAGGACAGTTCAATGGCTACACCTTC.

This rearrangement joins TRBV7-2 to TRBJ2-3; tentative D call: TRBD2 (5 bases). This CDR3 is built from 14 residues. V was pared by 8 bases and J by 2 bases, with 14 bases between. Germline V gene lookup returns CDR1 SGHTA and CDR2 FQGNSA. CDR3 amino acids: CASSFAGLTDTQYF. CDR3 coding DNA: TGTGCCAGCTCTTTCGCGGGCCTCACAGATACGCAGTATTTT.

V and J are TRBV7-9 and TRBJ1-5; maybe TRBD1 (5 bases). The CDR3 runs 15 residues. Per the germline V gene, CDR1 is SEHNR and CDR2 is FQNEAQ (reference sequence). Trimming left V 5 bases short and J 0 bases short, with 11 bases between. The CDR3 region is CASSPRGNSNQPQHF. The CDR3 bases are TGTGCCAGCAGCCCCCGGGGGAATAGCAATCAGCCCCAGCATTTT.

The chain couples TRBV5-6 to TRBJ1-5; TRBD1 might be the D (5 bases). V lost 1 base and J 4 bases, leaving 15 bases between the germline ends. This CDR3 is 16 amino acids long. CDR1 and CDR2 from the germline V gene are SGHDT and YYEEEE. The CDR3 spells CASSLNGGTINQPQHF. The CDR3 DNA reads TGTGCCAGCAGCTTGAACGGCGGGACGATTAATCAGCCCCAGCATTTT.

This clone appeared a single time. The chain is built from TRBV10-3 and TRBJ1-4, with 11 bases aligning to TRBD1. Germline CDR1 reads ENHRY; CDR2 reads SYGVKD. J lost 10 bases, V lost 3 bases, and 7 bases had no gene match. This CDR3 contains 15 residues. The DNA for the CDR3 is TGTGCCATCAGTGATCTGGACAGGGGGCAGAGAAAACTGTTTTTT. It yields the protein CAISDLDRGQRKLFF.

The chain couples TRBV5-1 to TRBJ2-2, with 9 nucleotides matching TRBD2. The CDR3 loop spans 16 amino acids. The junction had 6 bases not matched to a gene; V was cut back by 4 bases and J by 2 bases. Germline V gives CDR1 SGHRS, CDR2 YFSETQ. The CDR3 region is CASSPGTSSNTGELFF. In nucleotides, the CDR3 is TGCGCCAGCAGCCCCGGGACTAGCTCCAACACCGGGGAGCTGTTTTTT.

The chain has TRBV7-8 and TRBJ2-5, with D hard to call. Looked up from germline, CDR1 is SGHVS and CDR2 is FQNEAQ. Trimming cost V 1 base and J 2 bases, with 8 bases left between them. This CDR3 comprises 14 residues. The chain's CDR3 is CASSLVWAQETQYF. The CDR3 bases are TGTGCCAGCAGCTTAGTTTGGGCTCAAGAGACCCAGTACTTC. Looking up the rest from reference TRBV7-8 and TRBJ2-5 gives the full variable domain: GAGVSQSPRYKVAKRGQDVALRCDPISGHVSLFWYQQALGQGPEFLTYFQNEAQLDKSGLPSDRFFAERPEGSVSTLKIQRTQQEDSAVYLCASSLVWAQETQYFGPGTRLLVL.

V is TRBV5-5 and J is TRBJ1-1, with 8 bases that match TRBD1. Germline V lookup: CDR1 SGHKS, CDR2 YYEKEE (reference sequence). V lost 6 bases, J lost 6 bases, and 7 bases stayed unmatched. This CDR3 is 13 amino acids long. The CDR3 here is CASTNPGGAEAFF. DNA for the CDR3: TGTGCCAGCACAAACCCAGGGGGCGCTGAAGCTTTCTTT. Full variable domain (rest looked up from reference TRBV5-5 and TRBJ1-1): DAGVTQSPTHLIKTRGQQVTLRCSPISGHKSVSWYQQVLGQGPQFIFQYYEKEERGRGNFPDRFSARQFPNYSSELNVNALLLGDSALYLCASTNPGGAEAFFGQGTRLTVV.

The chain combines TRBV5-1 with TRBJ2-7, with 11 bases fitting TRBD1. This CDR3 has 16 amino acids. The germline V gene has CDR1 SGHRS and CDR2 YFSETQ. The ends lost 3 bases at V and 3 bases at J; junction bases unmatched: 8. CDR3 loop: CASSSYTGTGGYEQYF. DNA for the CDR3: TGCGCCAGCAGCTCTTACACCGGGACAGGGGGCTACGAGCAGTACTTC.